The text below deals with one T cell receptor beta chain. Produced via immunoSEQ multiplex PCR; TCRdb's table is partial and in-frame only. The table includes tens of thousands of clones, approximately 96% detected once. The V end was cut by 4 bases, the J end by 0 bases, with 7 bases between. This CDR3 region has 14 residues. Germline assignment: CDR1 SGHAT and CDR2 FQNNGV. This entry comes from a study of technical replicates of blood from a few donors. The clonotype originates from a human donor in good health. V is TRBV11-2 and J is TRBJ1-3; tentatively, D is TRBD1 (6 bases). Sequences were obtained from T cells isolated from PBMCs. The CDR3 DNA reads as TGTGCCAGCAGCTCGGGACACTCTGGAAACACCATATATTTT. It yields the protein CASSSGHSGNTIYF.